A selection of T cell receptor beta chains follows, all from one sample in a study of T cells in Graves' hyperthyroidism and ophthalmopathy. TCRdb processed the multiplex PCR reads anew with MiXCR; each CDR3 protein has one entry. The sample contains about 350,000 distinct CDR3 sequences, about a fifth of which appear only once. Source material: blood. The receptors were gathered from a young woman with Graves' hyperthyroidism. Each CDR3 is given with its conserved first and last residue. The D gene is left open where the match is weak. For some rows the clone size is stated as once, few or many, or as a class when expanded; others skip it.

j_call d_call v_call clone_size cdr3_nt cdr3_aa
TRBJ2-5 TRBD2 TRBV12-3/TRBV12-4 many TGTGCCAGCAGTTTGGATAGCGGGGGGTTCCAAGAGACCCAGTACTTC CASSLDSGGFQETQYF
TRBJ1-1 TRBD1 TRBV7-8 many TGTGCCAGCAGTAGAGACAGGGGGCACCCTGAGGCTTTCTTT CASSRDRGHPEAFF
TRBJ2-5 - TRBV30 - TGTGCCTGGAGTGTACAGGAAGAGACCCAGTACTTC CAWSVQEETQYF
TRBJ1-5 - TRBV29-1 many TGCAGCGTCGCCGCGGGCCGCAATCAGCCCCAGCATTTT CSVAAGRNQPQHF
TRBJ1-1 TRBD1 TRBV30 - TGTGCCGGGACAGGGGGCGATGGAACTGAAGCTTTCTTT CAGTGGDGTEAFF
TRBJ1-1 - TRBV30 - TGTGCCTGGAGTGGCCCCCACCGAGGGGGGAACACTGAAGCTTTCTTT CAWSGPHRGGNTEAFF
TRBJ1-5 - TRBV20-1 many TGCAGTGCTAGAGGTTCGGGAGACGAAGGTCAGCCCCAGCATTTT CSARGSGDEGQPQHF
TRBJ1-2 - TRBV6-1 - TGTGCCAGCAGTGAATCGGGGGGGGTCTATGGCTACACCTTC CASSESGGVYGYTF
TRBJ2-5 - TRBV6-1 many TGTGCCAGCAGGGGAGCCCAGGGCAAACGGACGGAGACCCAGTACTTC CASRGAQGKRTETQYF
TRBJ2-5 TRBD1 TRBV29-1 many TGCAGCGTTGGCCGGGACAGGGGTTATGAGACCCAGTACTTC CSVGRDRGYETQYF
TRBJ1-2 - TRBV6-1 many TGTGCCAGCAGTCCTGTTAACTATGGCTACACCTTC CASSPVNYGYTF
TRBJ1-2 - TRBV9 - TGTGCCAGCAGCGTAGAAAGGCCGGGTGCGGGGGGCTACACCTTC CASSVERPGAGGYTF
TRBJ1-5 - TRBV5-1 - TGCGCCAGCAGCCTAGGACAGCGGAATCAGCCCCAGCATTTT CASSLGQRNQPQHF
TRBJ2-5 TRBD1 TRBV5-1 - TGCGCCAGCAGCTTCCGCCGAGGGACAGAAAAAGAGACCCAGTACTTC CASSFRRGTEKETQYF
TRBJ1-1 - TRBV13 many TGTGCCAGCAGCTTAGAGGAATACACTGAAGCTTTCTTT CASSLEEYTEAFF
TRBJ2-5 - TRBV10-2 many TGCGCCAGCAGAGGAGGGGGCGGAGAGACCCAGTACTTC CASRGGGGETQYF
TRBJ1-2 TRBD1 TRBV29-1 many TGCAGCGCTGGACAGGGGGCAGGTGGCTACACCTTC CSAGQGAGGYTF
TRBJ1-5 - TRBV6-1 many TGTGCCAGCAGTGAAAAGTGGGGAGGCAATCAGCCCCAGCATTTT CASSEKWGGNQPQHF
TRBJ1-5 TRBD1 TRBV3-1 few TGTGCCAGCAGCCATTTCAGCGGGACAGGGGTGGATCAGCCCCAGCATTTT CASSHFSGTGVDQPQHF
TRBJ1-6 - TRBV28 many TGTGCCAGCAGCGTCCGGGACGAAAGTTCACCCCTCCACTTT CASSVRDESSPLHF
TRBJ1-2 - TRBV6-1 - TGTGCCAGCACGGCAGGCTATGGCTACACCTTC CASTAGYGYTF
TRBJ2-7 - TRBV28 many TGTGCCAGCAGTTTCGACCCTCAGCCCTACGAGCAGTACTTC CASSFDPQPYEQYF
TRBJ2-5 TRBD2 TRBV11-3 many TGTGCCAGCAGCCCCGACTCTGCGGGGGGGCCAACAGAGACCCAGTACTTC CASSPDSAGGPTETQYF
TRBJ2-5 TRBD2 TRBV2 many TGTGCCAGCAGGGGGACTAGGGGAGAGACCCAGTACTTC CASRGTRGETQYF
TRBJ2-7 TRBD1 TRBV18 many TGTGCCAGCTCATCCTCCGGGGCGACAGGGCTGTACGAGCAGTACTTC CASSSSGATGLYEQYF
TRBJ1-5 TRBD1 TRBV9 many TGTGCCAGCAGCGCGACAGGGGGTTGGGAGGCCCAGCATTTT CASSATGGWEAQHF
TRBJ2-7 TRBD1 TRBV7-9 many TGTGCCAGCAGCCCGGACGGGACAGGCGCCGAGCAGTACTTC CASSPDGTGAEQYF
TRBJ2-7 - TRBV28 - TGTGCCAGCAGTTCCCCGGGCATAGAAGCCTACGAGCAGTACTTC CASSSPGIEAYEQYF
TRBJ1-1 - TRBV2 many TGTGCCAGCAGGCACAGGGCAAGTAGAACTGAAGCTTTCTTT CASRHRASRTEAFF